The clone carrying this TCR beta chain was detected only a few times. The data were produced by immunoSEQ multiplex PCR, yet TCRdb's version contains in-frame clones alone and is incomplete. The table includes approximately 290,000 clones, roughly 84% detected once. This record belongs to a study of blood T cell repertoires in COVID-19. Study context: The United States, Italy and Spain supplied acute and convalescent COVID-19 samples.

The germline CDR1 and CDR2 sequences are SGHTA and FQGTGA. V lost 4 bases to trimming and J lost 1 base, with 16 bases between them. The CDR3 consists of 16 residues. The rearrangement joins TRBV7-3 to TRBJ1-1; D not resolved. Input material: peripheral blood. The TCR was taken from a person between 65 and 79 years old with COVID-19, enrolled during active disease. The CDR3 region has the DNA TGTGCCAGCAGCTCTAATAGTCGACAAACGAACACTGAAGCTTTCTTT. It encodes CASSSNSRQTNTEAFF.